Listed below are T cell receptor beta chains from one sample, sequenced in a study of blood T cell repertoires in COVID-19. Sequencing was performed with immunoSEQ multiplex PCR; in TCRdb, only in-frame clones are kept and a portion is missing. This sample yields fewer than 200,000 clones, of which around four fifths are seen a single time; roughly 1.9% belongs to the top ten. Material for sequencing was peripheral blood. The source is an elderly woman with acute or convalescent COVID-19. Both conserved end residues are part of each CDR3. A D gene is named only where the DNA matches it firmly. Only some rows state a clone size, as once, few, many or a class for expanded clones.

clone_size,d_call,v_call,cdr3_length,j_call,cdr3_aa,cdr3_nt
few,TRBD2,TRBV29-1,17,TRBJ2-2,CSVEVKREGSNTGELFF,TGCAGCGTTGAAGTCAAGCGGGAGGGTTCGAACACCGGGGAGCTGTTTTTT
-,-,TRBV4-2,15,TRBJ1-6,CASSQDRQVFSPLHF,TGTGCCAGCAGCCAAGATCGGCAGGTATTTTCACCCCTCCACTTT
-,TRBD2,TRBV7-2,13,TRBJ2-1,CASSFTQTSAQFF,TGTGCCAGCAGCTTCACGCAAACTAGCGCGCAGTTCTTC
once,TRBD1,TRBV11-3,16,TRBJ2-7,CASSILPPGQRYEQYF,TGTGCCAGCAGCATACTACCCCCGGGACAGAGATACGAGCAGTACTTC
-,TRBD1,TRBV7-9,16,TRBJ2-7,CASSSLARDRGGEQYF,TGTGCCAGCAGCTCCCTCGCCCGAGACAGGGGAGGCGAGCAGTACTTC
-,TRBD1,TRBV7-8,15,TRBJ1-6,CASSGQGGSNSPLHF,TGTGCCAGCAGCGGACAGGGGGGAAGTAATTCACCCCTCCACTTT
-,-,TRBV28,15,TRBJ1-5,CASSLGGRWDQPQHF,TGTGCCAGCAGTTTGGGGGGTCGGTGGGATCAGCCCCAGCATTTT
-,TRBD1,TRBV3-1/TRBV3-2,18,TRBJ2-1,CASSPLRGRVGGANEQFF,TGTGCCAGCAGCCCCCTAAGGGGGAGAGTAGGGGGCGCCAATGAGCAGTTCTTC
-,TRBD1,TRBV28,14,TRBJ1-6,CASYGTGSSSPLHF,TGTGCCAGCTACGGGACAGGGTCGTCATCACCCCTCCACTTT
-,TRBD2,TRBV11-1,15,TRBJ2-5,CASSLNQLAEETQYF,TGTGCCAGCAGCCTCAACCAACTAGCGGAAGAGACCCAGTACTTC
-,-,TRBV15,13,TRBJ2-1,CATRQGRYNEQFF,TGTGCCACCAGACAGGGGAGGTACAATGAGCAGTTCTTC
-,TRBD1,TRBV12-5,8,TRBJ2-7,CDRGEQYF,TGTGACAGGGGTGAGCAGTACTTC
-,-,TRBV24-1,13,TRBJ2-5,CATSDRSQETQYF,TGTGCCACCAGTGACCGTTCCCAAGAGACCCAGTACTTC
once,-,TRBV7-9,15,TRBJ2-3,CASSLGAGESDTQYF,TGTGCCAGCAGCCTGGGGGCGGGGGAGTCAGATACGCAGTATTTT
-,TRBD1,TRBV6-1,16,TRBJ2-1,CASSANRDSAYNEQFF,TGTGCCAGCAGTGCCAACCGGGACAGCGCCTACAATGAGCAGTTCTTC
-,-,TRBV27,15,TRBJ2-3,CASSFLAGGTDTQYF,TGTGCCAGCAGTTTTCTGGCAGGGGGGACAGATACGCAGTATTTT
-,-,TRBV27,13,TRBJ1-5,CASSYSSGQPQHF,TGTGCCAGCAGTTACTCCAGCGGGCAGCCCCAGCATTTT
-,-,TRBV19,14,TRBJ1-5,CASSIRGYDQPQHF,TGTGCCAGTAGTATAAGAGGGTATGATCAGCCCCAGCATTTT
-,TRBD1,TRBV6-6,15,TRBJ1-1,CASSYRTGDPTEAFF,TGTGCCAGCAGTTACCGGACAGGGGATCCCACTGAAGCTTTCTTT
-,-,TRBV6-5,15,TRBJ1-1,CASSYLPGVNTEAFF,TGTGCCAGCAGTTACCTCCCGGGAGTCAACACTGAAGCTTTCTTT